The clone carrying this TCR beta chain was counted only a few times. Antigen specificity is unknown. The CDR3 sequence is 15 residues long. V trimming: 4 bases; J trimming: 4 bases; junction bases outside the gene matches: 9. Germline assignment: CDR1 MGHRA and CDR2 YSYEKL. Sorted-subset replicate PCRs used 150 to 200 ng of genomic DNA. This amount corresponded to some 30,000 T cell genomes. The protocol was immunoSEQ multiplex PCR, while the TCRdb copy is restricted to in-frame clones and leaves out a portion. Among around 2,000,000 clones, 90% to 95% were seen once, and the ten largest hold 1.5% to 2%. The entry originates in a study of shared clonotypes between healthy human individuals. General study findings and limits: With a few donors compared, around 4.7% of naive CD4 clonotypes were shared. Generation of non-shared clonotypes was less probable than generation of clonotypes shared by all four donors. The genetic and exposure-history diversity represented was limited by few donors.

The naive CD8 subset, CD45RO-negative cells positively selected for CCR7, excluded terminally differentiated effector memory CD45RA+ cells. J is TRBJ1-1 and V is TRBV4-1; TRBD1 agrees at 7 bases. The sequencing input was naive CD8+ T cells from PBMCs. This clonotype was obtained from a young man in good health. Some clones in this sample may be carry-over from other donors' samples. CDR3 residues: CASSLQGSYPTEAFF. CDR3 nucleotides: TGCGCCAGCAGCCTACAGGGGTCCTACCCCACTGAAGCTTTCTTT.